This paragraph reports one T cell receptor (beta chain). This clonotype was detected only once. Its specific antigen is unknown. Base quality data are lacking; no much larger clone is found one base away. Evidence from a single read is weak. Reads for this sample came from an Illumina HiSeq 2000. TCR beta chain libraries were generated through multiplex PCR amplification. The amplified TCR beta chain products were analyzed by high-throughput sequencing. TCRdb reran the public reads through fastp at Q25 and MiXCR, keeping productive beta chains. Entries that share a CDR3 protein sequence are merged under the most common genes and DNA. In all, the sample holds about 200,000 distinct CDR3 sequences, and under 40% of those were seen once. Roughly 3.5% of the sample goes to the ten largest clones. This entry belongs to a study of breast tumors, draining lymph nodes, adjacent tissues (dated by TCRdb to between 2015 and 2016). For the study in its entirety: Breast cancer patients provided tumor, adjacent nontumor tissue and axillary lymph nodes, and the study compared the TCR beta repertoires across these three sources. In human breast cancer, the study set out to evaluate how tumor, surrounding tissue and draining lymph node repertoires relate to one another and whether T cells may move between these sites. Paper-wide results and their limitations: Tumor T-cell repertoires showed less diversity than lymph node repertoires and more diversity than nontumor tissue repertoires, and tumor T-cell repertoires showed preferential V and J gene usage. The data were considered consistent with most tumor T cells being derived from the lymph node and subsequently expanding within tumor tissue. Rather than being directly demonstrated, the conclusion that tumor T cells originate in lymph nodes was presented as consistent with a hypothesis. The similarity between tumor and nontumor tissue repertoires was significantly greater in luminal-like breast cancer than in basal-like breast cancer.

Lymph node samples were obtained from the axillary draining lymph nodes of breast cancer patients. After removal of 4 bases from V and 8 bases from J, the junction retains 7 bases not matched to a gene. As encoded in the germline V gene, CDR1 is SGHRS while CDR2 is YFSETQ. Its CDR3 holds 13 amino acids, cysteine through phenylalanine. The entry retains the CDR3 DNA only, 39 bases that are in frame from base 1. The receptor was derived from a female donor with breast cancer. Some clones in this sample may be carry-over from other donors' samples. The sample comprised axillary lymph node tissue. Rearrangement joined TRBV5-1 to TRBJ1-2; TRBD1 lines up with 8 middle nucleotides. The sequence in DNA is TGCGCCAGCAGCCGGGACAGGTCAGGAGGCTACACCTTC. Its protein is CASSRDRSGGYTF.